This is a list of T cell receptor beta chains from one sample in a study of blood T cell repertoires in COVID-19. Only in-frame clones appear in the TCRdb table, and some are missing; sequencing was by immunoSEQ multiplex PCR. The sample includes under 55,000 clones, approximately 78% of them seen just once. Sequencing was carried out using PBMCs or T cells enriched from blood (not recorded which). All receptors derive from a woman aged 50 to 60 with acute COVID-19. Each CDR3 is given with its conserved first and last residue. D genes are given only for firm matches. Size is omitted from some rows. Given values are once, few, many or a class for expanded clones.

j_call v_call clone_size d_call cdr3_nt cdr3_aa
TRBJ2-1 TRBV14 NA NA TGTGCCAGCAGCCCCCGGACTGGGTCCTACAATGAGCAGTTCTTC CASSPRTGSYNEQFF
TRBJ1-1 TRBV7-9 NA NA TGTGCCAGCAGGTTCGGGGGTGGTTCTGAAGCTTTCTTT CASRFGGGSEAFF
TRBJ1-1 TRBV2 NA NA TGTGCCAGCAGTGAATCGGGGGGCCGGACTGAAGCTTTCTTT CASSESGGRTEAFF
TRBJ2-5 TRBV27 NA TRBD1 TGTGCCAGCAGTTTATCGGGGACAGCACAAGAGACCCAGTACTTC CASSLSGTAQETQYF
TRBJ1-2 TRBV4-1 once TRBD1 TGCGCCAGCAGCAACGGACAGGGGATGTTTGGCTACACCTTC CASSNGQGMFGYTF
TRBJ1-2 TRBV3-1/TRBV3-2 NA NA TGTGCCAGCAGCCGTAGGCACTCGGGGGACTATGGCTACACCTTC CASSRRHSGDYGYTF
TRBJ1-2 TRBV6-5 once NA TGTGCCAGCAGTCCGACCCCCAGGGTCGCCTATGGCTACACCTTC CASSPTPRVAYGYTF
TRBJ2-3 TRBV3-1/TRBV3-2 NA TRBD2 TGTGCCAGCAGCCAAGATCTTGGGCGGGGGTTCACAGATACGCAGTATTTT CASSQDLGRGFTDTQYF
TRBJ2-4 TRBV11-2 NA NA TGTGCCAGCAGCACTCCGACGGGAGCCAAAAACATTCAGTACTTC CASSTPTGAKNIQYF
TRBJ2-1 TRBV6-2/TRBV6-3 NA TRBD2 TGTGCCAGCAGTTACCCGCAGCGGGGGATGAGGAATGAGCAGTTCTTC CASSYPQRGMRNEQFF
TRBJ2-5 TRBV7-6 NA TRBD2 TGTGCCAGCAGCTTAGTGGAACAGCGGGGGGGCGGGGGACAAGAGACCCAGTACTTC CASSLVEQRGGGGQETQYF
TRBJ2-2 TRBV7-3 few NA TGTGCCAGCAGATCCGGGACATTGAACACCGGGGAGCTGTTTTTT CASRSGTLNTGELFF
TRBJ2-3 TRBV2 NA TRBD1 TGTGCCAGCAGTCCAGGGGGCGCCGGCACAGATACGCAGTATTTT CASSPGGAGTDTQYF
TRBJ1-2 TRBV19 few TRBD1 TGTGCCAGTAGTATAGTCGGGACAGGGGTGTATGGCTACACCTTC CASSIVGTGVYGYTF
TRBJ2-2 TRBV19 NA TRBD1 TGTGCCAGTAGGGACAGGGTAAGGTCCGGGGAGCTGTTTTTT CASRDRVRSGELFF
TRBJ2-5 TRBV30 NA NA TGTGCCTGGAGTATGGACTTCCAAGAGACCCAGTACTTC CAWSMDFQETQYF
TRBJ1-5 TRBV2 NA NA TGTGCCAGCAGTCCTGGACATAGCAATCAGCCCCAGCATTTT CASSPGHSNQPQHF
TRBJ2-1 TRBV9 NA TRBD2 TGTGCCAGCAGCGTAGCCGGGACTAGCGGGCCTCGCTCCTACAATGAGCAGTTCTTC CASSVAGTSGPRSYNEQFF
TRBJ1-6 TRBV7-3 NA NA TGTGCCAGCAGCTTAAACGAGAATTCACCCCTCCACTTT CASSLNENSPLHF
TRBJ2-6 TRBV5-1 NA NA TGCGCCAGCAGCTTTGAGTACTCTGGGGCCAACGTCCTGACTTTC CASSFEYSGANVLTF
TRBJ1-2 TRBV5-8 NA NA TGTGCCAGCAGCTTGGTCCGGAACTATGGCTACACCTTC CASSLVRNYGYTF
TRBJ1-1 TRBV14 once NA TGTGCCAGCAGCCCCCGACAGGTATACACTGAAGCTTTCTTT CASSPRQVYTEAFF